Following are 15 T cell receptor beta chains from one sample sequenced in a study of blood T cell repertoires in COVID-19 (dated by TCRdb to 2018 to 2020). To prepare the library, the immunoSEQ multiplex PCR assay was applied. The clones in this table, taken by TCRdb from immuneACCESS, are in-frame only. Not every clone is retained; where verified, under half of the shortfall comes from an unresolved V gene, and the cause of the rest is unknown. This sample comprises under 550,000 clones, approximately 90% of them detected only once. Roughly 0.87% of the sample belongs to the ten largest clones. Sequencing was performed on peripheral blood. The receptors come from a man younger than 35 with COVID-19, enrolled during active disease.

This chain links TRBV10-2 with TRBJ2-2, with a possible D match to TRBD2 (6 bases). Per germline, CDR1 WSHSY and CDR2 SAAADI. The germline V and J ends were trimmed by 3 bases and 4 bases, with 12 bases remaining between them. The CDR3 consists of 15 residues. The CDR3 DNA reads TGCGCCAGCAGTGACGCGGGAATTGGCACCGGGGAGCTGTTTTTT. Translated: CASSDAGIGTGELFF.

This chain uses TRBV6-5 with TRBJ1-2, with a possible D match to TRBD1 (5 bases). The V end lost 8 bases, the J end lost 2 bases, and 9 bases lay between the germline ends. The CDR3 length is 12 residues. Per germline, CDR1 MNHEY and CDR2 SVGAGI. CDR3 nucleotide sequence: TGTGCCAGCGGCCAGGGAAACTATGGCTACACCTTC. Encoded protein: CASGQGNYGYTF.

This sequence joins TRBV7-9 and TRBJ2-1; perhaps TRBD2 as D (5 bases). The V gene lost 5 bases and the J gene lost 0 bases, with 14 bases spanning the gap. This CDR3 has 16 residues. Germline-derived CDR1 and CDR2 are SEHNR and FQNEAQ (reference sequence). Here the CDR3 DNA reads TGTGCCAGCAGCGCCTCTAGCAGACTCTCCTACAATGAGCAGTTCTTC. This encodes CASSASSRLSYNEQFF.

V usage is TRBV12-3 or TRBV12-4 and J usage is TRBJ2-7, with D maybe TRBD2 (5 bases). The CDR3 covers 13 residues. The germline V and J ends were trimmed by 6 bases and 0 bases, with 9 bases remaining between them. CDR3 nucleotide sequence: TGTGCCAGCAGAAGAACTAGCTCCTACGAGCAGTACTTC. Protein sequence: CASRRTSSYEQYF.

The rearrangement uses TRBV11-1 and TRBJ2-5, with TRBD1 as a possible D gene (6 bases). Between the trimmed V and J ends, which lost 5 bases and 2 bases, there was a span of 12 bases. This CDR3 spans 14 amino acids. The germline CDR1 and CDR2 sequences are SGHAT and FQDESV (reference sequence). The CDR3, as DNA: TGTGCCAGCAGCCCATACGGGACACAAGAGACCCAGTACTTC. This codes for CASSPYGTQETQYF.

The rearrangement links TRBV5-1 to TRBJ2-5; D may be TRBD1 (6 bases). Germline V gene lookup returns CDR1 SGHRS and CDR2 YFSETQ. V was shortened by 0 bases and J by 7 bases, with 19 bases between the two germline ends. This CDR3 contains 16 residues. CDR3 sequence (DNA): TGCGCCAGCAGCTTGGGGGCCCCAGGGGCTCCAGGGACCCAGTACTTC. Amino acid sequence: CASSLGAPGAPGTQYF. Full variable domain (rest looked up from reference TRBV5-1 and TRBJ2-5): KAGVTQTPRYLIKTRGQQVTLSCSPISGHRSVSWYQQTPGQGLQFLFEYFSETQRNKGNFPGRFSGRQFSNSRSEMNVSTLELGDSALYLCASSLGAPGAPGTQYFGPGTRLLVL.

Notes on this clone: This may stem from a read error, because a much larger clone lies one nucleotide away. The gene calls are TRBV9 and TRBJ2-7, with 11 bases matching TRBD1. The length of the CDR3 is 15 residues. After removal of 4 bases from V and 0 bases from J, the junction contained 3 bases not matched to a gene. Germline CDR1 is SGDLS and CDR2 is YYNGEE. This CDR3 reads CASSKGTGGSYEQYF. CDR3 nucleotides: TGTGCCAGCAGCAAAGGGACAGGGGGCTCCTACGAGCAGTACTTC.

The rearrangement joins TRBV28 to TRBJ2-4, with 9 nucleotides matching TRBD1. J was trimmed by 0 bases and V by 4 bases; bases with no gene match: 7. Germline V gives CDR1 MDHEN, CDR2 SYDVKM. This CDR3 comprises 17 residues. CDR3 amino acids: CASSSETGGLAKNIQYF. The DNA of the CDR3 is TGTGCCAGCAGTTCAGAGACAGGGGGTCTAGCCAAAAACATTCAGTACTTC.

V and J are TRBV7-9 and TRBJ1-2, with 7 bases matching TRBD1. Germline CDR1 reads SEHNR; CDR2 reads FQNEAQ (reference sequence). There are 15 residues in the CDR3. J was trimmed by 4 bases and V by 5 bases; bases with no gene match: 10. In DNA form, the CDR3 reads TGTGCCAGCAGCAATACAGGACAGGCCACCTATGGCTACACCTTC. It is translated as CASSNTGQATYGYTF.

The chain joins TRBV6-6 to TRBJ1-4, with 7 bases fitting TRBD1. V shed 6 bases and J 3 bases; nucleotides not matched to a gene: 7. This CDR3 comprises 15 residues. Germline V gene data show CDR1 as MNHNY and CDR2 as SVGAGI (reference sequence). CDR3 coding DNA: TGTGCCAGCAGCTCCAGGGGGTTGGCTAATGAAAAACTGTTTTTT. Translated: CASSSRGLANEKLFF.

J is TRBJ2-2 and V is TRBV19, with 11 bases identical to TRBD1. The CDR3 runs to 16 residues. The V and J ends lost 9 bases and 5 bases, in that order; junction bases with no gene match: 11. Germline CDR1 reads LNHDA; CDR2 reads SQIVND (reference sequence). In nucleotides, the CDR3 is TGTGCCAGCCAAAACGCCGGACAGGGGGCGACCGGGGAGCTGTTTTTT. It is translated as CASQNAGQGATGELFF.

The chain links TRBV7-9 to TRBJ2-1, with 11 bases that match TRBD2. Germline V lookup: CDR1 SEHNR, CDR2 FQNEAQ (reference sequence). Trimming at V came to 4 bases and at J to 9 bases, leaving 11 bases not matched to a gene. The CDR3 totals 16 residues. The CDR3 nucleotides read TGTGCCAGCAGCTCCCGACTAGCGGGAACTCTGGTTGAGCAGTTCTTC. Translation gives CASSSRLAGTLVEQFF.

The genes are TRBV24-1 and TRBJ2-1, with 9 bases matching TRBD2. The CDR3 loop spans 16 amino acids. J lost 0 bases, V lost 3 bases, and 2 bases had no gene match. Germline assignment: CDR1 KGHDR and CDR2 SFDVKD. CDR3 loop: CATSDQTSGSYNEQFF. For the CDR3, the DNA is TGTGCCACCAGTGATCAGACTAGCGGCTCCTACAATGAGCAGTTCTTC.

The chain joins TRBV6-6 to TRBJ2-1; a weak D match, TRBD2 (6 bases). Trimming removed 4 bases from V and 9 bases from J, with 19 bases in between. CDR1 is MNHNY, CDR2 SVGAGI, per germline (reference sequence). The CDR3 length is 15 residues. The CDR3, as DNA: TGTGCCAGCAGTTCAGAGTGGAGCGAGGGAGGTGAGCAGTTCTTC. Its protein product is CASSSEWSEGGEQFF.

The chain links TRBV28 to TRBJ1-1; D might be TRBD1 (6 bases). The CDR3 runs to 15 residues. Germline V CDR1 and CDR2: MDHEN, SYDVKM. Between the trimmed V and J ends, which lost 5 bases and 4 bases, there was a span of 17 bases. The CDR3 spells CASSGVQGLATEAFF. The DNA of the CDR3 is TGTGCCAGCAGTGGGGTACAGGGTTTGGCCACTGAAGCTTTCTTT.